This record covers a single T cell receptor (beta chain). The sample is drawn from a study of blood T cell repertoires in COVID-19. Background on the study: The cDNA or gDNA used as material had been derived from T cells, B-cell-depleted T cells, or PBMCs.

Using immunoSEQ multiplex PCR, the repertoire was profiled, and TCRdb retains in-frame clones only, with some absent. In the table there are 300,000 to 500,000 clones, over 75% of which are singletons. Trimming stripped 2 bases from V and 1 base from J, with 13 bases between. The CDR3 is 17 residues long. Germline V gene sequence: CDR1 KGHDR, CDR2 SFDVKD. The age range of participants was about 18 to 90 years, with residence in fewer than 25 US areas. The origin of this receptor is a woman aged 40 to 50 with acute COVID-19. V gene TRBV24-1 combines with J gene TRBJ2-2; D perhaps matches TRBD1 (6 bases). Material: PBMCs or T cells enriched from blood (not recorded which). The CDR3 bases are TGTGCCACCAGTGATTCGGTTACAGGGCTGAACACCGGGGAGCTGTTTTTT. Encoded protein: CATSDSVTGLNTGELFF.